Listed here are 25 T cell receptor beta chains from one sample, sequenced in a study of T-cell memory formation after mild COVID-19. One entry per CDR3 protein results from TCRdb running MiXCR on the 5' RACE reads. Here the sample spans 120,000 to 150,000 distinct CDR3 sequences, approximately 6% being singletons. The sample consisted of PBMCs or a T cell subset sorted from them (not recorded which). The receptors were gathered from an adult woman who had mild COVID-19 (a few samples of this study predate the infection). Cell type and time point are not known.

This clonotype occurred many times. Written as DNA, the CDR3 is TGTGCCAGCAGTTTAGGACTAGCGGGGGAACAAGAGACCCAGTACTTC. Protein: CASSLGLAGEQETQYF. The chain is built from TRBV12-3 or TRBV12-4 and TRBJ2-5, with 12 bases fitting TRBD2. J was trimmed by 2 bases and V by 1 base; bases with no gene match: 2. This CDR3 spans 16 amino acids.

This clonotype was recorded a few times. The chain employs TRBV5-5 and TRBJ2-5, with 15 nucleotides matching TRBD2. Germline CDR1 reads SGHKS; CDR2 reads YYEKEE (reference sequence). The CDR3 length is 16 residues. The junction had 3 bases not matched to a gene; V was cut back by 0 bases and J by 6 bases. CDR3 sequence reads: CASSLEGTSGGKTQYF. The CDR3 DNA reads as TGTGCCAGCAGCTTGGAGGGGACTAGCGGGGGGAAGACCCAGTACTTC.

This clonotype was picked up a small number of times. The J gene is TRBJ2-7, the V gene TRBV15; 9 nucleotides line up with TRBD2. The CDR3 contains 17 residues. CDR1 LNHNV and CDR2 YYDKDF come from the germline V gene (reference sequence). Trimming took 0 bases from V and 0 from J; bases not matched to a gene: 6. Here the CDR3 DNA reads TGTGCCACCAGCAGAGATTTAACTAGCGGGCCCTCCTACGAGCAGTACTTC. Translated: CATSRDLTSGPSYEQYF.

This clonotype was recorded at least ten times. The chain couples TRBV18 to TRBJ2-5, with TRBD2 matching 12 bases. The CDR3 totals 14 residues. Unmatched junction bases numbered 0, after V lost 4 bases and J lost 3 bases. Per the germline V gene, CDR1 is KGHSH and CDR2 is LQKENI. The DNA of the CDR3 is TGTGCCAGCTCACGGACTAGCGGGAAAGAGACCCAGTACTTC. Its protein is CASSRTSGKETQYF.

In its sample, this clonotype was seen a few times. The J gene is TRBJ1-1, the V gene TRBV4-1; maybe TRBD1 (5 bases). The CDR3 covers 17 residues. The germline V and J ends were trimmed by 3 bases and 2 bases, with 19 bases remaining between them. CDR1 and CDR2 (germline): MGHRA, YSYEKL. For the CDR3, the DNA is TGCGCCAGCAGCCAGGCTCCCGGGGGAACCGGAAACACTGAAGCTTTCTTT. Translated, it gives CASSQAPGGTGNTEAFF.

This clonotype was detected many times. The chain has TRBV7-2 and TRBJ2-1, with 8 bases aligning to TRBD1. Germline V gives CDR1 SGHTA, CDR2 FQGNSA. The CDR3 covers 16 residues. Unmatched junction bases numbered 8, after V lost 3 bases and J lost 4 bases. The CDR3 DNA reads TGTGCCAGCAGCTTTCGGACAGGGTGGAATTACAATGAGCAGTTCTTC. The encoded protein is CASSFRTGWNYNEQFF.

This clonotype has ten or more counts. CDR3 sequence: CASILSYGTGANVLTF. CDR3 in DNA: TGTGCCAGCATCTTGTCATACGGGACCGGGGCCAACGTCCTGACTTTC. V usage is TRBV2 and J usage is TRBJ2-6; D is possibly TRBD1 or TRBD2 (5 bases each). The length of the CDR3 is 16 residues. The V gene's germline CDR1 is SNHLY and CDR2 FYNNEI. Trimming pared 7 bases from V and 4 bases from J, leaving 17 bases between.

This clonotype has ten or more counts. This rearrangement joins TRBV29-1 to TRBJ2-1; the D gene could be TRBD1 or TRBD2 (6 bases each). The CDR3 has 14 amino acids. Trimming removed 3 bases at V and 1 base at J, with 10 bases between. The germline V gene encodes CDR1 SQVTM and CDR2 ANQGSEA. The CDR3 loop reads CSVDGGRSYNEQFF. CDR3 bases: TGCAGCGTTGACGGGGGCCGGTCCTACAATGAGCAGTTCTTC.

This clonotype was seen a handful of times. The chain employs TRBV21-1 and TRBJ2-5; TRBD1 reflects the table's D call only, with no check against the DNA. TRBV21-1 counts as a pseudogene. The CDR3 is 16 residues long. CDR3: CASSIVTRGCGETQYF. The DNA for the CDR3 is TGTGCCAGCAGCATAGTCACCAGGGGTTGTGGGGAGACCCAGTACTTC.

This clonotype was seen ten or more times. V gene TRBV7-8 combines with J gene TRBJ2-1; maybe TRBD1 (6 bases). Trimming stripped 8 bases from V and 3 bases from J, with 17 bases between. The CDR3 runs 15 residues. The germline V gene has CDR1 SGHVS and CDR2 FQNEAQ. The CDR3 DNA is TGTGCCAGCGGCAATGGTGGGGGCAACTACAATGAGCAGTTCTTC. Amino acids: CASGNGGGNYNEQFF.

This clonotype has a count of ten or more. V is TRBV20-1 and J is TRBJ2-1; D ambiguous. From germline, CDR1 is DFQATT and CDR2 SNEGSKA (reference sequence). Trimming took off 0 bases at V and 6 bases at J, with 3 bases between the two ends. The CDR3 totals 11 residues. The CDR3 protein is CSARDLNEQFF. CDR3 coding DNA: TGCAGTGCTAGAGACCTCAATGAGCAGTTCTTC.

In this sample, this clonotype turned up a few times. This CDR3 reads CASSPLGLAGGDDTQYF. CDR3 nucleotide sequence: TGTGCCAGCAGCCCACTCGGGCTAGCGGGAGGGGATGATACGCAGTATTTT. This chain connects TRBV7-3 to TRBJ2-3; TRBD2 matches 12 bases. V lost 5 bases to trimming and J lost 6 bases; unmatched junction nucleotides: 12. This CDR3 spans 17 amino acids. Germline CDR1 reads SGHTA; CDR2 reads FQGTGA. Looking up the rest from reference TRBV7-3 and TRBJ2-3 gives the full variable domain: GAGVSQTPSNKVTEKGKYVELRCDPISGHTALYWYRQSLGQGPEFLIYFQGTGAADDSGLPNDRFFAVRPEGSVSTLKIQRTERGDSAVYLCASSPLGLAGGDDTQYFGPGTRLTVL.

This clonotype has a count of ten or more. V gene TRBV10-3 combines with J gene TRBJ2-5, with TRBD1 as a possible D gene (6 bases). The CDR3 covers 16 residues. V was pared by 10 bases and J by 3 bases, with 24 bases between. The V gene's germline CDR1 is ENHRY and CDR2 SYGVKD. The CDR3 loop reads CATLDMTGKHKETQYF. DNA for the CDR3: TGTGCCACCCTCGATATGACAGGAAAGCACAAAGAGACCCAGTACTTC.

This clonotype came up many times. The rearrangement uses TRBV4-1 and TRBJ2-7; D gene unclear. There are 14 residues in the CDR3. Germline V gene sequence: CDR1 MGHRA, CDR2 YSYEKL. V lost 1 base, J lost 2 bases, and 9 bases lay in between. The chain's CDR3 is CASSQVGRPYEQYF. The CDR3 DNA follows: TGCGCCAGCAGCCAAGTCGGGCGACCCTACGAGCAGTACTTC.

On this clonotype itself: Germline is not matched at one junction end, which may reflect a read error. The V call is TRBV7-7, the J call TRBJ2-2, with D possibly being TRBD1 (5 bases). The CDR3 totals 16 residues. Germline lookup yields CDR1 SSHAT and CDR2 FNYEAQ (reference sequence). The DNA of the CDR3 is TGTGCTAGCAGCTTAATGGACACCGCGAACACCGGGGAGCTGTTTTTT. This sequence encodes CASSLMDTANTGELFF.

This chain connects TRBV5-4 to TRBJ2-2; 7 nucleotides line up with TRBD2. Germline V lookup: CDR1 SGHNT, CDR2 YYREEE (reference sequence). The CDR3 sequence is 16 residues long. J lost 7 bases, V lost 3 bases, and 12 bases had no gene match. As DNA, the CDR3 is TGTGCCAGCAGCTCCTCGGCGGGGGTTTTAGTCGGGGAGCTGTTTTTT. Protein: CASSSSAGVLVGELFF. The full variable domain, rest sourced from reference TRBV5-4 and TRBJ2-2, is ETGVTQSPTHLIKTRGQQVTLRCSSQSGHNTVSWYQQALGQGPQFIFQYYREEENGRGNFPPRFSGLQFPNYSSELNVNALELDDSALYLCASSSSAGVLVGELFFGEGSRLTVL.

This clonotype occurred many times. The chain recombines TRBV9 with TRBJ2-7; 8 positions agree with TRBD2. Germline CDR1 and CDR2: SGDLS and YYNGEE. With 2 bases clipped from V and 3 bases from J, the junction kept 4 bases outside the gene matches. The CDR3 runs to 14 residues. In DNA, the CDR3 is TGTGCCAGCAGCGTCAGCGGGAGCCACTACGAGCAGTACTTC. It specifies CASSVSGSHYEQYF.

There are a few counts of this clonotype. The chain carries TRBV12-3 or TRBV12-4 and TRBJ1-2, with 9 bases matching TRBD1. With 5 bases clipped from V and 8 bases from J, the junction kept 6 bases outside the gene matches. CDR3 length equals 13 residues. DNA for the CDR3: TGTGCCAGCAGTCAGGGACAGGGATTCGGCTACACCTTC. Amino acid sequence: CASSQGQGFGYTF.

The chain is built from TRBV5-6 and TRBJ2-2; TRBD1 is a possible D gene (6 bases). Between the trimmed V and J ends, which lost 6 bases and 0 bases, there was a span of 21 bases. Germline loops: CDR1 SGHDT, CDR2 YYEEEE. The CDR3 is 18 residues long. The CDR3 protein is CASTQRTVSFANTGELFF. The DNA for the CDR3 is TGTGCCAGCACTCAAAGGACAGTTTCCTTCGCGAACACCGGGGAGCTGTTTTTT.

The chain joins TRBV9 to TRBJ1-2; no firm D call. Trimming removed 4 bases from V and 2 bases from J, with 12 bases in between. The CDR3 spans 14 residues. Germline CDR1 and CDR2: SGDLS and YYNGEE. The CDR3 loop is CASSPQTGNYGYTF. CDR3 nucleotides: TGTGCCAGCAGCCCCCAGACGGGGAACTATGGCTACACCTTC.

This clonotype came up many times. This chain links TRBV6-5 with TRBJ1-6; possibly TRBD1 for D (5 bases). V dropped 5 bases and J dropped 0 bases, with 11 bases sitting between them. Germline V gene sequence: CDR1 MNHEY, CDR2 SVGAGI. CDR3 size: 16 residues. The CDR3 spells CASSRDRDSYNSPLHF. The CDR3 nucleotides read TGTGCCAGCAGTCGGGACCGCGACTCCTATAATTCACCCCTCCACTTT.

This clonotype turned up a few times. V and J are TRBV3-1 and TRBJ2-4, with D possibly being TRBD1 or TRBD2 (6 bases each). Trimming removed 4 bases from V and 6 bases from J, with 10 bases in between. The length of the CDR3 is 13 residues. The V gene's germline CDR1 is LGHDT and CDR2 YNNKEL (reference sequence). The CDR3 reads CASSLGGVNIQYF. CDR3 nucleotide sequence: TGTGCCAGCAGCCTCGGGGGCGTAAACATTCAGTACTTC.

At least ten counts were recorded for this clonotype. The J gene is TRBJ2-2, the V gene TRBV20-1; 7 nucleotides line up with TRBD1. V lost 3 bases to trimming and J lost 3 bases; unmatched junction nucleotides: 10. In germline, CDR1 is DFQATT, CDR2 SNEGSKA (reference sequence). The CDR3 has 16 residues. CDR3 protein: CSARPPGQPDTGELFF. CDR3 in DNA: TGCAGTGCTAGGCCACCGGGACAGCCGGACACCGGGGAGCTGTTTTTT.

This clonotype was seen only a few times. The rearrangement uses TRBV9 and TRBJ1-3, with a tentative D call TRBD1 (5 bases). V lost 4 bases to trimming and J lost 0 bases, with 8 bases between them. This CDR3 region has 14 residues. Looked up from germline, CDR1 is SGDLS and CDR2 is YYNGEE. The CDR3 loop reads CASSLDISGNTIYF. The CDR3 DNA reads as TGTGCCAGCAGCTTGGACATCTCTGGAAACACCATATATTTT.

This clonotype was picked up many times. The rearrangement uses TRBV5-1 and TRBJ2-7, with 11 bases matching TRBD2. The V gene's germline CDR1 is SGHRS and CDR2 YFSETQ. This CDR3 has 16 amino acids. V was pared by 3 bases and J by 1 base, with 6 bases of the junction left unmatched. This CDR3 reads CASSSDLAGGSYEQYF. The CDR3 DNA reads as TGCGCCAGCAGCTCCGATCTAGCGGGAGGATCCTACGAGCAGTACTTC.